The present entry profiles one T cell receptor beta chain with its context. The data are from a study of shared clonotypes between healthy human individuals. The naive CD8 fraction comprised CD45RO-negative cells positively selected for CCR7 and excluded terminally differentiated effector memory CD45RA+ cells. The study enrolled healthy HIV-negative adults without recent acute infections or vaccinations as donors. Using immunoSEQ multiplex PCR, the repertoire was profiled, and TCRdb retains in-frame clones only, with some absent. The sample lists millions of clones, 85% to 95% occurring once. This sequence originates from a man between 18 and 35 years old in good health. Some clones in this sample may be carry-over from other donors' samples. The specimen was naive CD8+ T cells from PBMCs.

The CDR3 here is CASSEVAGGDQPQHF. The CDR3 DNA reads as TGTGCCAGCAGTGAAGTAGCAGGGGGGGATCAGCCCCAGCATTTT. The V call is TRBV2, the J call TRBJ1-5, with TRBD1 matching over 7 bases. Germline V gives CDR1 SNHLY, CDR2 FYNNEI. The CDR3 is made up of 15 amino acids. The V gene end was trimmed by 1 base and the J gene end by 5 bases; junction bases not matched to a gene: 5.